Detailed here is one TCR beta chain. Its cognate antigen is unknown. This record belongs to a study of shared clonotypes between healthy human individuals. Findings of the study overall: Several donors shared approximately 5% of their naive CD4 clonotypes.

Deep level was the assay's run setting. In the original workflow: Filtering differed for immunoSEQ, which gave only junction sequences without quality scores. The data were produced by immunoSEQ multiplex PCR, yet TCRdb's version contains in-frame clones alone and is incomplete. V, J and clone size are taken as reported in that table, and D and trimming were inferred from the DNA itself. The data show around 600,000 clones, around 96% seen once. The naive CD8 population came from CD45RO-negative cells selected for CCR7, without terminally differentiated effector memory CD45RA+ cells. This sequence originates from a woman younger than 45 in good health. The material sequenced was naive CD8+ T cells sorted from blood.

The DNA for the CDR3 is TGTGCCAGCAGCCGGGACAGGGGGCTTACGAGCAATCAGCCCCAGCATTTT. Protein product: CASSRDRGLTSNQPQHF. J is TRBJ1-5 and V is TRBV7-8; 12 nucleotides match TRBD1. V lost 5 bases, J lost 1 base, and 6 bases stayed unmatched. Germline V CDR1 and CDR2: SGHVS, FQNEAQ. There are 17 residues in the CDR3. Looking up the rest from reference TRBV7-8 and TRBJ1-5 gives the full variable domain: GAGVSQSPRYKVAKRGQDVALRCDPISGHVSLFWYQQALGQGPEFLTYFQNEAQLDKSGLPSDRFFAERPEGSVSTLKIQRTQQEDSAVYLCASSRDRGLTSNQPQHFGDGTRLSIL.